This T cell receptor beta chain was identified in a study of graft-versus-host responses after intestinal transplantation. Whole-study context: Multivisceral, liver-intestinal, or isolated intestinal transplants were received by the recipients. Every transplant recipient was induced with anti-thymocyte globulin, then maintained on tacrolimus and steroids for approximately three years.

Germline CDR1 and CDR2: SGDLS and YYNGEE. The CDR3 runs 13 residues. Deletions cut 0 bases from V and 2 bases from J, with 5 bases between. Profiled with immunoSEQ multiplex PCR; TCRdb holds only in-frame clones, not every one. Counted here are around 37,000 clones, roughly four fifths occurring once; the ten biggest clones make up roughly 3.6%. Findings and caveats of the study: Investigators detected GvH clones in recipient marrow, with some emerging earlier in ileum or blood.

A note on this clone: Its antigen is unidentified.

The sequence was collected from a human patient who received an intestinal transplant, so some T cells may come from the graft donor. The chain combines TRBV9 with TRBJ1-1; D perhaps matches TRBD1 (5 bases). The sample in question was PBMCs, obtained about 1,000 days after transplant. The CDR3 coding sequence is TGTGCCAGCAGCGTAGGGGACAACACTGAAGCTTTCTTT. Translation gives CASSVGDNTEAFF. The full variable domain, its missing parts supplied by reference TRBV9 and TRBJ1-1, is DSGVTQTPKHLITATGQRVTLRCSPRSGDLSVYWYQQSLDQGLQFLIQYYNGEERAKGNILERFSAQQFPDLHSELNLSSLELGDSALYFCASSVGDNTEAFFGQGTRLTVV.